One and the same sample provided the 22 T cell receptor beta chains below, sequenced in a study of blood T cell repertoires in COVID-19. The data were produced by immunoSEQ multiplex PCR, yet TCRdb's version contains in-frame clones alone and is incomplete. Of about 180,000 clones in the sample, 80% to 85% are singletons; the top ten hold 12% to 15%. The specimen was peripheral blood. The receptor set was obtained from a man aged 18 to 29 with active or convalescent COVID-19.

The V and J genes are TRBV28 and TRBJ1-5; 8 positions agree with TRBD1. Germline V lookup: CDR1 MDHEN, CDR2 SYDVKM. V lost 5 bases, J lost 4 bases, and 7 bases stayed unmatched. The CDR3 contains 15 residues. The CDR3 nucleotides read TGTGCCAGCAGTACCCGACAGGGGTGGAATCAGCCCCAGCATTTT. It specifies CASSTRQGWNQPQHF.

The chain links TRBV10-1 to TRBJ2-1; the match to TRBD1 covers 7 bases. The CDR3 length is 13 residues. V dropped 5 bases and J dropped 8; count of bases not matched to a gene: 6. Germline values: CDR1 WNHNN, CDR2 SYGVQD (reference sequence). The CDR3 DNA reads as TGCGCCAGCAGTCAGAACAGGGGCCATGAGCAGTTCTTC. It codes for CASSQNRGHEQFF.

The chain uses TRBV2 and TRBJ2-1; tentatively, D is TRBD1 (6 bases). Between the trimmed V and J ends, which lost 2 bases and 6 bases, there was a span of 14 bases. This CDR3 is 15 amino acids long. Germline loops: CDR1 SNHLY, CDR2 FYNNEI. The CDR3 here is CASSEQGHAGNEQFF. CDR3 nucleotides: TGTGCCAGCAGTGAACAGGGGCACGCGGGCAATGAGCAGTTCTTC.

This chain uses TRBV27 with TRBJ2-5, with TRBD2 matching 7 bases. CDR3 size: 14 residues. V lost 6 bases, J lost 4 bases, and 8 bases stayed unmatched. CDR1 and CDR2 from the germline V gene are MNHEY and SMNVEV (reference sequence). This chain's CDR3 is CASSALPSGETQYF. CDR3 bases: TGTGCCAGCAGCGCCCTTCCTAGCGGAGAGACCCAGTACTTC.

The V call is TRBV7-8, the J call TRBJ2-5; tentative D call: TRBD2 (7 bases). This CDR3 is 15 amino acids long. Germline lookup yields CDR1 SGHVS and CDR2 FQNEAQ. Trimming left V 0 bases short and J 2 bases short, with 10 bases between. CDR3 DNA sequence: TGTGCCAGCAGCTTAGCGCGGGGGCTACAAGAGACCCAGTACTTC. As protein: CASSLARGLQETQYF. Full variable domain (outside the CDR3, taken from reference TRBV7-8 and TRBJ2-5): GAGVSQSPRYKVAKRGQDVALRCDPISGHVSLFWYQQALGQGPEFLTYFQNEAQLDKSGLPSDRFFAERPEGSVSTLKIQRTQQEDSAVYLCASSLARGLQETQYFGPGTRLLVL.

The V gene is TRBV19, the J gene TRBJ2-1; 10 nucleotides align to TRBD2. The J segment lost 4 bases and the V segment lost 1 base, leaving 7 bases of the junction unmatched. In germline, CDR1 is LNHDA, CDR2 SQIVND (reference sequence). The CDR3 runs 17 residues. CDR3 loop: CASSIVGSGRPYNEQFF. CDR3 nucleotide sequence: TGTGCCAGTAGTATAGTAGGTAGCGGGAGGCCGTACAATGAGCAGTTCTTC.

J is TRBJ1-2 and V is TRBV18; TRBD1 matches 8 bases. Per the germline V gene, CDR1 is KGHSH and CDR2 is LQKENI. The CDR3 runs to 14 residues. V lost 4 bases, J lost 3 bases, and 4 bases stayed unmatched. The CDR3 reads CASSRTGKDYGYTF. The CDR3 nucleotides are TGTGCCAGCTCACGGACAGGGAAAGACTATGGCTACACCTTC.

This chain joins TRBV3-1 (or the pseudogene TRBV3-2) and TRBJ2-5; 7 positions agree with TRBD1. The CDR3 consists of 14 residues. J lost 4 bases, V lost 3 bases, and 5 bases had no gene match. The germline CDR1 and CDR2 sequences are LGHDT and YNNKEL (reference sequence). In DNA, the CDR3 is TGTGCCAGCAGCCAGACAGGGTCAGGAGAGACCCAGTACTTC. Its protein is CASSQTGSGETQYF.

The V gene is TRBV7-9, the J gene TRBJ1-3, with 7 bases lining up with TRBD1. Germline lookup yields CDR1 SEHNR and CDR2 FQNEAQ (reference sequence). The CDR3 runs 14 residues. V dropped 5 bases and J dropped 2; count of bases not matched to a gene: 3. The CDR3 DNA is TGTGCCAGCAGCCTTCAGGGGGCTGGAAACACCATATATTTT. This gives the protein CASSLQGAGNTIYF.

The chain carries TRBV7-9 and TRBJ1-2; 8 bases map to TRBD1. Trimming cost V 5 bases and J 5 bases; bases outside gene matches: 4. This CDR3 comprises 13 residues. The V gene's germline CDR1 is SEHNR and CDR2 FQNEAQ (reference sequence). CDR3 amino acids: CASSGRTGYGYTF. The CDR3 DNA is TGTGCCAGCAGCGGTCGGACAGGGTATGGCTACACCTTC.

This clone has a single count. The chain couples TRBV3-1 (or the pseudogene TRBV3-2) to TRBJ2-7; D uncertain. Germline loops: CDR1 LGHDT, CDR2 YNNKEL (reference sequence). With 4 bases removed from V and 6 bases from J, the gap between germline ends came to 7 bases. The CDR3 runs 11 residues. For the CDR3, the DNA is TGTGCCAGCAGCCTAGTTGGCGAGCAGTACTTC. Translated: CASSLVGEQYF.

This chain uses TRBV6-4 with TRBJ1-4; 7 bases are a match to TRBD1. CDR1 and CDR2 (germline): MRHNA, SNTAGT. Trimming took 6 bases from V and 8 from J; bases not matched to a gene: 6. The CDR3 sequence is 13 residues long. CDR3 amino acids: CASSYRGGEKLFF. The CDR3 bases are TGTGCCAGCAGCTACAGGGGCGGAGAAAAACTGTTTTTT.

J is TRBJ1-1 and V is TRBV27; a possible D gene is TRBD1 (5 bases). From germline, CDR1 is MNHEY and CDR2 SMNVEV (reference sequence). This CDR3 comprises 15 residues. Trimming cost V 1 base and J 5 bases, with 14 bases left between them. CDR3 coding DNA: TGTGCCAGCAGTTTATTAGGTGGAGGGGAGACTGAAGCTTTCTTT. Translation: CASSLLGGGETEAFF.

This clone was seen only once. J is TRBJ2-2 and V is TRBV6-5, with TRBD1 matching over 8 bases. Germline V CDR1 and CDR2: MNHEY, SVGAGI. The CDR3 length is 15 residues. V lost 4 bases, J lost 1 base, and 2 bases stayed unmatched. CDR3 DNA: TGTGCCAGCAGTTTCAGGGGGCGGAACACCGGGGAGCTGTTTTTT. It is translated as CASSFRGRNTGELFF.

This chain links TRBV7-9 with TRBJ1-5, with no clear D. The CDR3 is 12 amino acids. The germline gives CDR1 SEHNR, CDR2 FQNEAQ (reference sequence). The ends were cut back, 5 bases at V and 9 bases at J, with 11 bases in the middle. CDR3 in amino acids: CASSPFEGPQHF. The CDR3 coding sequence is TGTGCCAGCAGCCCGTTTGAGGGGCCCCAGCATTTT.

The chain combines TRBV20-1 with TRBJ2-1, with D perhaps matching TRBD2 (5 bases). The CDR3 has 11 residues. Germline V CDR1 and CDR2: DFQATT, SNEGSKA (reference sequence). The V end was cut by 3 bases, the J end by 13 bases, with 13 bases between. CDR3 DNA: TGCAGTGCTAGTGTGGACTTCGTACAGTTCTTC. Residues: CSASVDFVQFF.

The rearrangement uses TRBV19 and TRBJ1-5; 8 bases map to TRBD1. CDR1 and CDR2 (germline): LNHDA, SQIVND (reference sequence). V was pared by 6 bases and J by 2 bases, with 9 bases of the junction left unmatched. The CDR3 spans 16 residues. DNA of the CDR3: TGTGCCAGTAGCTCTAGACAGGGGCTTCGCAATCAGCCCCAGCATTTT. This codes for CASSSRQGLRNQPQHF.

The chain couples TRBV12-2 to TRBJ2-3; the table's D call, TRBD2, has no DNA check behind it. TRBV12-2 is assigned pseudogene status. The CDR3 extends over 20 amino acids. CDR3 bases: TGTGCAAGTCGCCCCCGGACTAGCGGGGGGTCGAATTTGGGAACAGATACGCAGTATTTT. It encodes CASRPRTSGGSNLGTDTQYF.

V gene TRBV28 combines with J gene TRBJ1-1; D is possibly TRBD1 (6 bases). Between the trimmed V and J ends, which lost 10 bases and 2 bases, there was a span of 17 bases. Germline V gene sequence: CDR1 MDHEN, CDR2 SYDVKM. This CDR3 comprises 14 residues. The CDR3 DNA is TGTGCCACCCCCGTACAGGGCGTCAACACTGAAGCTTTCTTT. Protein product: CATPVQGVNTEAFF.

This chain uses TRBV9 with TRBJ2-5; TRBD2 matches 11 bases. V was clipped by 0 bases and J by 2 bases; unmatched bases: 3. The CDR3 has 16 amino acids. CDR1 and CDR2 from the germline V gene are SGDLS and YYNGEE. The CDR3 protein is CASSVVASGGQETQYF. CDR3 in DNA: TGTGCCAGCAGCGTAGTGGCTAGCGGGGGGCAAGAGACCCAGTACTTC.

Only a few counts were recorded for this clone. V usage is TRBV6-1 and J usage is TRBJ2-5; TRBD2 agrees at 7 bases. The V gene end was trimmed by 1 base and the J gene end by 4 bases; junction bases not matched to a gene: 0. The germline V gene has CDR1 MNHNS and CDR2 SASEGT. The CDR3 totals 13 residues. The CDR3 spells CASSEGLAETQYF. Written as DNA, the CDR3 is TGTGCCAGCAGTGAAGGACTAGCAGAGACCCAGTACTTC.

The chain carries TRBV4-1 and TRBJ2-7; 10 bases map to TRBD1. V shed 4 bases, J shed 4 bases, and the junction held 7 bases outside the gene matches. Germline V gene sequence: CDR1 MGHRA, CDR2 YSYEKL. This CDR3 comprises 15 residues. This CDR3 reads CASSRAGGQGYEQYF. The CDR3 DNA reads TGCGCCAGCAGCCGAGCTGGGGGACAGGGGTACGAGCAGTACTTC.